This record covers a single T cell receptor beta chain. This entry is derived from a study of shared T cell receptors in the human thymus. The CDR3 totals 17 residues. Trimming took 3 bases from V and 4 from J, leaving 21 bases between them. In germline, CDR1 is MDHEN, CDR2 SYDVKM. Generated by immunoSEQ multiplex PCR, the TCRdb table keeps only in-frame clones and is missing some. This table has 700,000 or so clones, 75% to 90% appearing once. The sample was also reused in another study, on human thymus T cells. That publication notes: Having corrective surgery for congenital heart defects, healthy Finnish infants were the ones who donated. Thymic resections from corrective heart surgery supplied the tissue. Thymic repertoires from unrelated individuals overlapped highly, related research reported.

The gene calls are TRBV28 and TRBJ1-1; unclear D gene. Sequencing was performed on thymocytes. This clonotype was obtained from a girl in the first two years of life with a congenital heart defect. CDR3 residues: CASSLKEPYGRGTEAFF. CDR3 nucleotides: TGTGCCAGCAGTTTGAAGGAGCCCTATGGCCGCGGCACTGAAGCTTTCTTT.